Each of the 22 T cell receptor beta chains below was sequenced from the same sample in a study of T cells in Graves' hyperthyroidism and ophthalmopathy. TCR beta CDR3 region amplification was performed from RNA transcripts. An initial round of RT-PCR targeting the TCR CDR3 relied on the HTBI primer set. TCRdb reprocessed the multiplex PCR reads with MiXCR, giving one entry per CDR3 protein. The sample contains around 400,000 distinct CDR3 sequences, 15% to 19% of which appear only once. Sequenced material: blood. The receptors stem from a woman between 18 and 30 years old with Graves' hyperthyroidism that later progressed to Graves' ophthalmopathy.

This clonotype has more than one count but fewer than ten. The J gene is TRBJ1-1, the V gene TRBV2; 7 bases match TRBD1. Trimming cost V 6 bases and J 5 bases; bases outside gene matches: 9. This CDR3 is 14 amino acids long. Germline lookup yields CDR1 SNHLY and CDR2 FYNNEI. This CDR3 is CASRGSTGRTEAFF. The CDR3 DNA is TGTGCCAGCAGGGGATCGACAGGGAGAACTGAAGCTTTCTTT.

CDR3 coding DNA: TGTGCCAGTAGTAGGGGGGGTCCGGGCAGGGACAATGAGCAGTTCTTC. Translating it yields CASSRGGPGRDNEQFF. This chain uses TRBV19 with TRBJ2-1; 7 bases agree with TRBD2. Trimming cost V 4 bases and J 5 bases; bases outside gene matches: 11. CDR1 is LNHDA, CDR2 SQIVND, per germline (reference sequence). The length of the CDR3 is 16 residues.

This clonotype was recorded many times. V is TRBV7-9 and J is TRBJ1-6; TRBD1 might be the D (5 bases). Per the germline V gene, CDR1 is SEHNR and CDR2 is FQNEAQ (reference sequence). The CDR3 spans 18 residues. The V end lost 5 bases, the J end lost 7 bases, and 24 bases lay between the germline ends. The CDR3 nucleotides read TGTGCCAGCAGCAATCTTTCCCGAGCCAAGGGGTCGAATTCACCCCTCCACTTT. This gives the protein CASSNLSRAKGSNSPLHF.

This clonotype was counted ten times or more. The chain employs TRBV6-2 or TRBV6-3 and TRBJ1-1, with 9 bases that match TRBD1. CDR3 size: 15 residues. Germline assignment: CDR1 MNHEY and CDR2 SVGEGT. The V and J ends lost 5 bases and 7 bases, in that order; junction bases with no gene match: 11. Here the CDR3 DNA reads TGTGCCAGCAGTAATCCGGGACAGGGTTTGCGTGAAGCTTTCTTT. Translated: CASSNPGQGLREAFF.

At least ten counts were recorded for this clonotype. This rearrangement joins TRBV7-2 to TRBJ2-3, with 7 nucleotides matching TRBD2. CDR1 and CDR2 from the germline V gene are SGHTA and FQGNSA. The V segment lost 5 bases and the J segment 5 bases; nucleotides outside the gene matches: 10. CDR3 size: 15 residues. The CDR3 nucleotides read TGTGCCAGCAGCCTACGAGGCGGGAGTGGAGATACGCAGTATTTT. Amino acids: CASSLRGGSGDTQYF.

Of note for this clonotype: A single base separates this from a much larger clone, so it may be a read error. This chain joins TRBV14 and TRBJ2-1, with unresolved D. This CDR3 is 16 amino acids long. Between the trimmed V and J ends, which lost 1 base and 0 bases, there was a span of 10 bases. The germline CDR1 and CDR2 sequences are SGHDN and FVKESK. DNA for the CDR3: TGTGCCAGCAGCCAAGTCAGATTACTCTCCTACAATGAGCAGTTCTTC. Encoded protein: CASSQVRLLSYNEQFF. Supplemented by reference TRBV14 and TRBJ2-1, the full variable domain reads EAGVTQFPSHSVIEKGQTVTLRCDPISGHDNLYWYRRVMGKEIKFLLHFVKESKQDESGMPNNRFLAERTGGTYSTLKVQPAELEDSGVYFCASSQVRLLSYNEQFFGPGTRLTVL.

This clonotype turned up a few times. This sequence joins TRBV5-6 and TRBJ1-4; D is unclear. Germline V gene lookup returns CDR1 SGHDT and CDR2 YYEEEE. This CDR3 is built from 16 residues. V was shortened by 3 bases and J by 0 bases, with 12 bases between the two germline ends. CDR3 sequence (DNA): TGTGCCAGCAGCTCGAGAATGGTTGCAACTAATGAAAAACTGTTTTTT. It codes for CASSSRMVATNEKLFF.

Only a few counts were recorded for this clonotype. Possible read error: a much larger clone is one base away. The V gene is TRBV29-1, the J gene TRBJ2-7; a possible D gene is TRBD2 (6 bases). Germline CDR1 SQVTM, CDR2 ANQGSEA. The CDR3 covers 13 residues. Trimming cost V 6 bases and J 6 bases, with 18 bases left between them. The CDR3 loop is CSVGTGNRCEQYF. In DNA, the CDR3 is TGCAGCGTAGGGACTGGAAATAGGTGCGAGCAGTACTTC.

The chain uses TRBV5-1 and TRBJ2-5; 7 positions agree with TRBD2. Germline loops: CDR1 SGHRS, CDR2 YFSETQ. The CDR3 contains 15 residues. J was trimmed by 1 base and V by 4 bases; bases with no gene match: 7. CDR3 residues: CASSPSGVSQETQYF. As DNA, the CDR3 is TGCGCCAGCAGCCCCAGCGGGGTCTCCCAAGAGACCCAGTACTTC.

This clonotype was seen a few times. The CDR3 is CASSQGSGSYNEQFF. In DNA, the CDR3 is TGCGCCAGCAGCCAAGGCAGCGGGAGCTACAATGAGCAGTTCTTC. The V and J genes are TRBV4-3 and TRBJ2-1; 8 bases align to TRBD2. CDR3 length: 15 residues. Germline loops: CDR1 LGHNA, CDR2 YSLEER. Trimming cost V 1 base and J 3 bases; bases outside gene matches: 2.

Ten or more counts support this clonotype. The genes are TRBV28 and TRBJ1-6, with D maybe TRBD1 (6 bases). The CDR3 consists of 14 residues. The germline V gene has CDR1 MDHEN and CDR2 SYDVKM. V lost 2 bases, J lost 11 bases, and 13 bases lay in between. CDR3 sequence (DNA): TGTGCCAGCAGTTTAAACAGGGAGTTTGCACCCCTCCACTTT. Translation: CASSLNREFAPLHF.

This clonotype was observed at least ten times. The gene calls are TRBV20-1 and TRBJ2-7, with TRBD1 as a possible D gene (7 bases). There are 15 residues in the CDR3. V gave up 2 bases and J gave up 3 bases, with 17 bases separating them. Per germline, CDR1 DFQATT and CDR2 SNEGSKA (reference sequence). CDR3 sequence: CSARRAGQIYYEQYF. The CDR3 DNA sequence: TGCAGTGCTAGACGGGCGGGACAGATCTACTACGAGCAGTACTTC.

This clonotype has ten or more counts. The rearrangement uses TRBV24-1 and TRBJ2-5; 7 nucleotides match TRBD2. Germline CDR1 and CDR2: KGHDR and SFDVKD. V gave up 5 bases and J gave up 10 bases; unmatched junction bases: 9. The CDR3 has 13 amino acids. This chain's CDR3 is CATSVSSGKLQYF. The CDR3, as DNA: TGTGCCACCAGTGTATCGAGCGGGAAGCTCCAGTACTTC.

V and J are TRBV29-1 and TRBJ1-1, with D possibly being TRBD1 (6 bases). Germline CDR1 is SQVTM and CDR2 is ANQGSEA. The length of the CDR3 is 11 residues. V lost 6 bases and J lost 4, with 9 bases in between. The CDR3 spells CSVGDITEAFF. The CDR3 bases are TGCAGCGTAGGGGACATCACTGAAGCTTTCTTT. The variable domain in full, completed from reference TRBV29-1 and TRBJ1-1, reads SAVISQKPSRDICQRGTSLTIQCQVDSQVTMMFWYRQQPGQSLTLIATANQGSEATYESGFVIDKFPISRPNLTFSTLTVSNMSPEDSSIYLCSVGDITEAFFGQGTRLTVV.

This clonotype was counted only a few times. CDR3 nucleotide sequence: TGTGCCAGCTCACCATGGACAGCACTCTACGAGCAGTACTTC. It codes for CASSPWTALYEQYF. V gene TRBV18 combines with J gene TRBJ2-7; maybe TRBD1 (6 bases). V shed 2 bases and J shed 3 bases, with 11 bases lying between them. CDR3 length: 14 residues. CDR1 is KGHSH and CDR2 is LQKENI in the germline V gene. The whole variable domain, filled in from reference TRBV18 and TRBJ2-7, reads NAGVMQNPRHLVRRRGQEARLRCSPMKGHSHVYWYRQLPEEGLKFMVYLQKENIIDESGMPKERFSAEFPKEGPSILRIQQVVRGDSAAYFCASSPWTALYEQYFGPGTRLTVT.

At least ten counts were recorded for this clonotype. The V call is TRBV30, the J call TRBJ1-6, with D uncertain. Germline-derived CDR1 and CDR2 are GTSNPN and SVGIG (reference sequence). CDR3 length: 14 amino acids. Between the trimmed V and J ends, which lost 3 bases and 0 bases, there was a span of 6 bases. In DNA form, the CDR3 reads TGTGCCTGGAGAGACGTCTCCTATAATTCACCCCTCCACTTT. This encodes CAWRDVSYNSPLHF.

This clonotype has a handful of counts. One end of the junction fails to match germline, which may point to a read error. The chain recombines TRBV7-7 with TRBJ1-2, with D perhaps matching TRBD1 (5 bases). Germline V gene data show CDR1 as SSHAT and CDR2 as FNYEAQ (reference sequence). CDR3 size: 15 residues. DNA of the CDR3: TGTGCTAGCAGCCCGGAGGTGGGACTCCATTTCTCTCTGACCTTC. Translating gives CASSPEVGLHFSLTF.

The V call is TRBV3-1, the J call TRBJ1-2; D possibly corresponds to TRBD1 (6 bases). CDR1 and CDR2 (germline): LGHDT, YNNKEL (reference sequence). CDR3 length: 15 amino acids. V shed 2 bases and J shed 2 bases, with 12 bases lying between them. The CDR3 DNA reads as TGTGCCAGCAGCCAACCGGTTCAGGGGAACTATGGCTACACCTTC. Amino acids: CASSQPVQGNYGYTF.

This rearrangement joins TRBV3-1 to TRBJ1-3, with D perhaps matching TRBD1 (5 bases). The CDR3 runs to 15 residues. The V end lost 2 bases, the J end lost 4 bases, and 12 bases lay between the germline ends. Germline assignment: CDR1 LGHDT and CDR2 YNNKEL (reference sequence). CDR3 residues: CASSQTWDGGNTIYF. CDR3 bases: TGTGCCAGCAGCCAAACTTGGGACGGGGGAAACACCATATATTTT. Complete variable domain (other parts from reference TRBV3-1 and TRBJ1-3): DTAVSQTPKYLVTQMGNDKSIKCEQNLGHDTMYWYKQDSKKFLKIMFSYNNKELIINETVPNRFSPKSPDKAHLNLHINSLELGDSAVYFCASSQTWDGGNTIYFGEGSWLTVV.

This clonotype has at least ten counts. This chain links TRBV20-1 with TRBJ2-7, with TRBD1 as a possible D gene (6 bases). The CDR3 totals 14 residues. Trimming took 3 bases from V and 3 from J, leaving 15 bases between them. The germline CDR1 and CDR2 sequences are DFQATT and SNEGSKA (reference sequence). The CDR3 DNA is TGCAGTGCTAGCCCTTCATACAGGGACTACGAGCAGTACTTC. Translating it yields CSASPSYRDYEQYF.

The rearrangement links TRBV24-1 to TRBJ2-5; D unclear. The CDR3 sequence is 15 residues long. V lost 1 base and J 4 bases, leaving 12 bases between the germline ends. Germline V gene sequence: CDR1 KGHDR, CDR2 SFDVKD. CDR3 sequence: CATSDFTGPRETQYF. The CDR3 DNA sequence: TGTGCCACCAGTGATTTTACCGGCCCCCGAGAGACCCAGTACTTC.

Concerning this clonotype itself: A junction boundary mismatches the germline segment, possibly from a read error. V and J are TRBV5-1 and TRBJ2-7; D perhaps matches TRBD2 (5 bases). The CDR3 has 15 residues. Germline-derived CDR1 and CDR2 are SGHRS and YFSETQ. The CDR3 sequence is CASSLEGAFPYEQYF. In DNA form, the CDR3 reads TGTGCCAGCAGCTTAGAGGGAGCGTTCCCCTACGAGCAGTACTTC.